This record covers a single TCR beta chain. The data stem from a study of control samples from healthy donors and cancer patients. The data were produced by immunoSEQ multiplex PCR, yet TCRdb's version contains in-frame clones alone and is incomplete. This table holds under 150,000 clones, approximately 90% found once. V was pared by 3 bases and J by 7 bases, with 9 bases between. The CDR3 contains 12 residues. Per the germline V gene, CDR1 is SGHTA and CDR2 is FQGNSA. The chain has TRBV7-2 and TRBJ1-2; TRBD1 might be the D (5 bases). The sample comprised blood. The receptor was derived from a woman aged 30 to 39 in good health. In DNA, the CDR3 is TGTGCCAGCAGCTTGGGGGAGGGTGGCTACACCTTC. This translates into CASSLGEGGYTF.